This T cell receptor beta chain comes out of a study of T cells after yellow fever vaccination. Study summary: Some fractions had low cell numbers, and these were prepared with SMART-Seq v4 Ultra Low Input.

With 6 bases clipped from V and 8 bases from J, the junction kept 10 bases outside the gene matches. Germline V gene lookup returns CDR1 DFQATT and CDR2 SNEGSKA (reference sequence). The CDR3 extends over 15 amino acids. This clonotype was seen more than once but under ten times. Its antigen remains unknown. Whole-study findings and limits: Faster peaking, at day 5 versus 15, marked a secondary response that was weaker.

5'RACE template switching generated TCR cDNA, adding a universal primer site and UMIs. Using its own MiXCR run on the 5' RACE reads, TCRdb lists one record per CDR3 protein. The table has around 230,000 distinct CDR3 sequences, around 6.7% seen once. The clonotype was recovered from a man aged 30 to 39 who received the YFV17D yellow fever vaccine. This chain joins TRBV20-1 and TRBJ1-6; TRBD1 agrees at 10 bases. Material: CD4+ T cells sorted from PBMCs, obtained on the day of the yellow fever booster vaccination. CDR3 nucleotide sequence: TGCAGTGCCTATGCAAGGGGACAGGGGCATTCACCCCTCCACTTT. It translates to CSAYARGQGHSPLHF.